Listed here is a single T cell receptor beta chain. Its target is not known. For pre-culture CD4+ samples, the target was a few hundred thousand T cell genomes. The protocol was immunoSEQ multiplex PCR, while the TCRdb copy is restricted to in-frame clones and leaves out a portion. This table holds approximately 86,000 clones, around 86% found once. This sample is drawn from a study of T cell repertoires and HLA-DP antigens. Study-wide background: Pre-culture CD4+ samples used about 1,200 ng DNA versus 200 to 250 ng for CD137+CD4+ sorts. Notes on the study in general: Sorted CD137+ cells had clonality roughly 0.39 against both alloantigens, versus around 0.039 pre-culture.

This CDR3 has 18 residues. CDR1 and CDR2 (germline): SGHNT, YYREEE (reference sequence). V lost 5 bases and J lost 0; bases outside the gene matches: 8. CD4+ T cells, purified by negative selection, averaged roughly 98% purity. Source material: CD4+ T cells from PBMCs. This rearrangement joins TRBV5-4 to TRBJ2-1; 13 nucleotides line up with TRBD2. This clonotype was obtained from a man in his fifties in good health and CMV-seronegative. Here the CDR3 reads CASRPGLAGANSYNEQFF. CDR3 coding DNA: TGTGCCAGCAGACCCGGACTAGCGGGAGCGAACTCCTACAATGAGCAGTTCTTC.